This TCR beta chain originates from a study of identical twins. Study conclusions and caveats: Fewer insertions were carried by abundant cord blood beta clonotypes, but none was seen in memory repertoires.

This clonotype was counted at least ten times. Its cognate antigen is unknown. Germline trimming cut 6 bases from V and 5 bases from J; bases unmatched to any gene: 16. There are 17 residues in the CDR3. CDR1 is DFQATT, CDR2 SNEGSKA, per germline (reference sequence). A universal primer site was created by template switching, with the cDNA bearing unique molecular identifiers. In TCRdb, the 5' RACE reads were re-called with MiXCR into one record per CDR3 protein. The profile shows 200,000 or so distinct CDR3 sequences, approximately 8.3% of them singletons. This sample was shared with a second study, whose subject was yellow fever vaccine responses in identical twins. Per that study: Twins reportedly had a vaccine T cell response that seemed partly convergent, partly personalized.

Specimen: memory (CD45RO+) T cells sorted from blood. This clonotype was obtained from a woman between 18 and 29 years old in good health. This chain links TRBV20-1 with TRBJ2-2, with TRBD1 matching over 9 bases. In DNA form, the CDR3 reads TGCAGTGCAAACCGGGACAGGGTTCGGGAAGGAACCGGGGAGCTGTTTTTT. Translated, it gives CSANRDRVREGTGELFF.